This entry describes one T cell receptor (beta chain). V dropped 1 base and J dropped 4; count of bases not matched to a gene: 2. The CDR3 spans 15 residues. In germline, CDR1 is LGHNA, CDR2 YNFKEQ. The data derive from a study of blood T cell repertoires in COVID-19. Turning to the study itself: COVID-19 samples collected from the United States, Italy and Spain covered acute and convalescent phases. The analysed material was cDNA or gDNA that came from T cells, B-cell-depleted T cells, or PBMCs.

In the original workflow: Amplification of reference gene primers provided the estimated nucleated cell counts. Clones were read by immunoSEQ multiplex PCR, and TCRdb kept only the in-frame ones, dropping some. V, J and clone size were drawn from that table, and D and trimming were deduced from the DNA. The sample holds around 300,000 clones, around 90% seen once. The sequenced material came from peripheral blood. The source of this sequence is a middle-aged woman who had recovered from COVID-19. This chain joins TRBV4-2 and TRBJ2-7; TRBD2 matches 12 bases. CDR3 coding DNA: TGTGCCAGCAGCCAAGGGACTAGCGGGGAATACGAGCAGTACTTC. It codes for CASSQGTSGEYEQYF.